These 8 T cell receptor beta chains were all obtained from the same sample, sequenced in a study of identical twins. TCRdb reprocessed the 5' RACE reads via MiXCR and lists one record per CDR3 protein. This table holds a few hundred thousand distinct CDR3 sequences, approximately 9.6% found once. This sample was shared with a second study, whose subject was yellow fever vaccine responses in identical twins.

Sequenced material: PBMCs. These receptors were taken from a young woman in good health.

This clonotype was counted at least ten times. The chain carries TRBV5-1 and TRBJ2-7; tentatively, D is TRBD1 (6 bases). Germline lookup yields CDR1 SGHRS and CDR2 YFSETQ. There are 15 residues in the CDR3. Trimming took off 3 bases at V and 3 bases at J, with 16 bases between the two ends. The CDR3 nucleotides read TGCGCCAGCAGCTCAAGTGGGGGCGGTGGCTACGAGCAGTACTTC. Protein product: CASSSSGGGGYEQYF.

This clonotype has a handful of counts. V and J are TRBV20-1 and TRBJ2-5; 12 positions match TRBD2. Germline CDR1 reads DFQATT; CDR2 reads SNEGSKA (reference sequence). After removal of 0 bases from V and 5 bases from J, the junction contained 1 base not matched to a gene. This CDR3 spans 14 amino acids. DNA for the CDR3: TGCAGTGCTAGAGATGGGACTAGCGGGGAGACCCAGTACTTC. Its protein product is CSARDGTSGETQYF.

The chain couples TRBV12-2 to TRBJ2-3; the D call TRBD2 from the table was never checked on the DNA. TRBV12-2 is a known pseudogene. The CDR3 length is 20 residues. This CDR3 is CASRLPPTRKRGAGTDTQYF. DNA of the CDR3: TGTGCAAGTCGCTTACCCCCCACGCGTAAGCGGGGGGCCGGCACAGATACGCAGTATTTT.

This clonotype was detected only a few times. The chain uses TRBV19 and TRBJ2-5; TRBD1 matches 9 bases. V shed 4 bases and J 5 bases; nucleotides not matched to a gene: 11. CDR3 size: 16 residues. CDR1 and CDR2 from the germline V gene are LNHDA and SQIVND (reference sequence). The CDR3 loop is CASSTGGQGLQETQYF. The CDR3 DNA reads TGTGCCAGTAGTACAGGAGGACAGGGGTTACAGGAGACCCAGTACTTC. The full variable domain, completed using reference TRBV19 and TRBJ2-5, is DGGITQSPKYLFRKEGQNVTLSCEQNLNHDAMYWYRQDPGQGLRLIYYSQIVNDFQKGDIAEGYSVSREKKESFPLTVTSAQKNPTAFYLCASSTGGQGLQETQYFGPGTRLLVL.

The chain uses TRBV27 and TRBJ2-6; 7 nucleotides align to TRBD1. The CDR3 runs to 17 residues. Trimming took 6 bases from V and 2 from J; bases not matched to a gene: 10. From germline, CDR1 is MNHEY and CDR2 SMNVEV (reference sequence). The CDR3 region has the DNA TGTGCCAGCAGCTCCGGGACAGTCGAACCTGGGGCCAACGTCCTGACTTTC. Amino acids: CASSSGTVEPGANVLTF. Combining the CDR3 with reference TRBV27 and TRBJ2-6 gives the whole variable domain EAQVTQNPRYLITVTGKKLTVTCSQNMNHEYMSWYRQDPGLGLRQIYYSMNVEVTDKGDVPEGYKVSRKEKRNFPLILESPSPNQTSLYFCASSSGTVEPGANVLTFGAGSRLTVL.

The J gene is TRBJ1-6, the V gene TRBV2; D is unclear. The CDR3 totals 14 residues. The V end lost 0 bases, the J end lost 6 bases, and 6 bases lay between the germline ends. Germline V gives CDR1 SNHLY, CDR2 FYNNEI. The CDR3 bases are TGTGCCAGCAGTGAAGCGCGCGGTAATTCACCCCTCCACTTT. This gives the protein CASSEARGNSPLHF.

This clonotype turned up a few times. The chain links TRBV29-1 to TRBJ2-7; the D gene is possibly TRBD1 (7 bases). V lost 3 bases and J 4 bases, leaving 19 bases between the germline ends. The CDR3 consists of 15 residues. Germline V gene data show CDR1 as SQVTM and CDR2 as ANQGSEA. CDR3 DNA: TGCAGCGTTGAGGGGTTCGGGCAGGGGGGTTACGAGCAGTACTTC. This gives the protein CSVEGFGQGGYEQYF.

The rearrangement links TRBV5-4 to TRBJ2-3, with D possibly being TRBD1 or TRBD2 (5 bases each). The V end lost 2 bases, the J end lost 6 bases, and 16 bases lay between the germline ends. The CDR3 loop spans 15 amino acids. The germline V gene encodes CDR1 SGHNT and CDR2 YYREEE (reference sequence). As DNA, the CDR3 is TGTGCCAGCAGCTTTGGAGCGGCCGAGGGGGATACGCAGTATTTT. Residues: CASSFGAAEGDTQYF. The entire variable domain, with the rest obtained from reference TRBV5-4 and TRBJ2-3, is as follows: ETGVTQSPTHLIKTRGQQVTLRCSSQSGHNTVSWYQQALGQGPQFIFQYYREEENGRGNFPPRFSGLQFPNYSSELNVNALELDDSALYLCASSFGAAEGDTQYFGPGTRLTVL.